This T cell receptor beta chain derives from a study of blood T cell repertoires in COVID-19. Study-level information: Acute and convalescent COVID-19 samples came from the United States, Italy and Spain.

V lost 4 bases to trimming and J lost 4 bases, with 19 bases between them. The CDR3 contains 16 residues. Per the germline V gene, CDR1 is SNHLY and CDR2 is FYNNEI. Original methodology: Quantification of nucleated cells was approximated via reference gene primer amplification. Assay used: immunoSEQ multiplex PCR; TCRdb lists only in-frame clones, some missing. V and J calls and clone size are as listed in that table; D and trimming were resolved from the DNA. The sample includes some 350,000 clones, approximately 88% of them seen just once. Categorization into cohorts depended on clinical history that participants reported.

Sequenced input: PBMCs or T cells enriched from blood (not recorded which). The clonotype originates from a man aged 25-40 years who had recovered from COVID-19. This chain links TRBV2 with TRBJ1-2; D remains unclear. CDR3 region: CASSVDGGSPFYGYTF. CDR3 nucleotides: TGTGCCAGCAGTGTGGACGGAGGATCGCCATTCTATGGCTACACCTTC. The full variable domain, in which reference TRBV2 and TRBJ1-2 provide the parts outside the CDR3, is EPEVTQTPSHQVTQMGQEVILRCVPISNHLYFYWYRQILGQKVEFLVSFYNNEISEKSEIFDDQFSVERPDGSNFTLKIRSTKLEDSAMYFCASSVDGGSPFYGYTFGSGTRLTVV.